The T cell receptor beta chain under discussion was sequenced for a study of identical twins. Every donor was a healthy Caucasian. With regard to this clonotype: As yet, its antigen is unknown.

Study-wide points: Sequences that were beta out-of-frame showed weaker excess twin sharing.

Each CDR3 protein gets one entry after TCRdb re-called the 5' RACE reads with MiXCR. The sample lists 700,000 to 950,000 distinct CDR3 sequences; about 12% were seen once. CDR3 length: 13 amino acids. With 3 bases removed from V and 5 bases from J, the gap between germline ends came to 10 bases. The sample was also reused in another study, on yellow fever vaccine responses in identical twins.

The chain couples TRBV12-3 or TRBV12-4 to TRBJ1-1, with D possibly TRBD1 on 6 matching bases. This receptor was obtained from a woman under 30 in good health. The sequenced sample was PBMCs. The CDR3: CASSLWGATEAFF. The CDR3 DNA sequence: TGTGCCAGCAGTTTGTGGGGGGCAACTGAAGCTTTCTTT.